This T cell receptor beta chain is from a study of T cells in Graves' hyperthyroidism and ophthalmopathy. Study-wide results and caveats: Ophthalmopathy and stable hyperthyroidism were told apart by a 13 V-J model. Most expanded thyroid clonotypes above 0.001 also appeared in blood.

Patients aged 18 to 65 with hyperthyroidism were newly diagnosed, with duration under 2 months. Amplified TCR beta CDR3 regions came from RNA transcripts. Carried out on the TCR CDR3, a first-round RT-PCR used the HTBI primer set. TCRdb reanalysed the multiplex PCR reads using MiXCR and keeps one entry per CDR3 protein. There are about 540,000 distinct CDR3 sequences in the sample; around 42% occur only once, and just over 8% lies in the top ten. V lost 3 bases to trimming and J lost 5 bases, with 10 bases between them. CDR1 and CDR2 from the germline V gene are SNHLY and FYNNEI. This CDR3 is 13 amino acids long. Worth noting for this clonotype: Its antigen is as yet unknown.

The sequenced sample was peripheral blood or thyroid tissue (not recorded which). The TCR was taken from a woman under 30 with Graves' hyperthyroidism. The V and J genes are TRBV2 and TRBJ2-5, with D possibly being TRBD1 (6 bases). This CDR3 is CASSDRGRETQYF. The CDR3 bases are TGTGCCAGCAGTGACAGGGGCCGCGAGACCCAGTACTTC.